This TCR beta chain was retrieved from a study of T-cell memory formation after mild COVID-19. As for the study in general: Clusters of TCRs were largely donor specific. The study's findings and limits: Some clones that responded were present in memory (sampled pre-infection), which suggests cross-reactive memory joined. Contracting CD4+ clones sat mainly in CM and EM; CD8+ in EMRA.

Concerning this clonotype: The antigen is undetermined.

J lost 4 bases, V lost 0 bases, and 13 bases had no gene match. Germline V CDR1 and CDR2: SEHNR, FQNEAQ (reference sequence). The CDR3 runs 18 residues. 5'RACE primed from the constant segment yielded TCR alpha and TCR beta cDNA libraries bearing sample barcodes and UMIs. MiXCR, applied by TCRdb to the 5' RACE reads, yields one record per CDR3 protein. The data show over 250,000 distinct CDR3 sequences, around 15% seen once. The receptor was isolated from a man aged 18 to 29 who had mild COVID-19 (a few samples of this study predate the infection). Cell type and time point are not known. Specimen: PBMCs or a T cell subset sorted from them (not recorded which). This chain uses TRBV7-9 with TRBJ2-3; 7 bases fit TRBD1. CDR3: CASSLAPRGISGADTQYF. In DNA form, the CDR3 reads TGTGCCAGCAGCTTAGCGCCCAGGGGGATATCTGGTGCAGATACGCAGTATTTT.